Sequencing of this T cell receptor beta chain was carried out in a study of shared clonotypes between healthy human individuals. Germline CDR1 MNHEY, CDR2 SVGAGI. CDR3 length: 14 amino acids. Trimming stripped 6 bases from V and 5 bases from J, with 16 bases between. It was at deep level that the assay was run. Replicate PCRs were loaded with approximately 310 ng DNA from unsorted PBMC, about 29,000 T cell genomes. Here immunoSEQ multiplex PCR was the method, and the copy in TCRdb shows in-frame clones only, minus some. The sample carries about 460,000 clones, approximately 71% recorded once. The rearrangement joins TRBV6-5 to TRBJ2-5; tentative D call: TRBD2 (5 bases). The sequence was obtained from a middle-aged woman in good health. Some clones in this sample may be carry-over from other donors' samples. What was sequenced was PBMCs. Written as DNA, the CDR3 is TGTGCCAGCAGAGAACTAGGTTCGAGCGAGACCCAGTACTTC. This codes for CASRELGSSETQYF.